These 21 T cell receptor beta chains originate from one sample sequenced in a study of blood T cell repertoires in COVID-19. Profiled with immunoSEQ multiplex PCR; TCRdb holds only in-frame clones, not every one. The table lists 180,000 or so clones, 80% of them singletons. Specimen: PBMCs or T cells enriched from blood (not recorded which). These receptors all come from a man in his 60s who had been exposed to COVID-19.

The chain links TRBV7-9 to TRBJ2-1; TRBD2 aligns across 8 bases. The junction had 3 bases not matched to a gene; V was cut back by 2 bases and J by 6 bases. The CDR3 is 14 amino acids. CDR1 and CDR2 from the germline V gene are SEHNR and FQNEAQ (reference sequence). In DNA form, the CDR3 reads TGTGCCAGCAGCTTAACTGCGGGAGGCAATGAGCAGTTCTTC. This translates into CASSLTAGGNEQFF.

The chain joins TRBV9 to TRBJ1-1; a weak D match, TRBD1 (6 bases). The CDR3 totals 16 residues. V lost 4 bases and J lost 4, with 20 bases in between. CDR1 is SGDLS, CDR2 YYNGEE, per germline. Written as DNA, the CDR3 is TGTGCCAGCAGCATTCCGGGACCTACAGGGTTCACTGAAGCTTTCTTT. It encodes CASSIPGPTGFTEAFF.

The chain couples TRBV20-1 to TRBJ2-5, with unresolved D. V lost 3 bases and J 4 bases, leaving 12 bases between the germline ends. The germline CDR1 and CDR2 sequences are DFQATT and SNEGSKA (reference sequence). This CDR3 is built from 13 residues. Written as DNA, the CDR3 is TGCAGTGCTAGTATAAACTCCCGAGAGACCCAGTACTTC. Residues: CSASINSRETQYF.

The CDR3 loop is CASSISELVGEQFF. As DNA, the CDR3 is TGTGCCAGTAGTATAAGCGAACTAGTCGGTGAGCAGTTCTTC. The rearrangement links TRBV19 to TRBJ2-1; D perhaps matches TRBD2 (5 bases). The CDR3 consists of 14 residues. Germline V CDR1 and CDR2: LNHDA, SQIVND (reference sequence). Trimming took 2 bases from V and 9 from J, leaving 14 bases between them.

The chain combines TRBV30 with TRBJ2-3, with TRBD2 as a possible D gene (7 bases). Trimming cost V 2 bases and J 4 bases, with 13 bases left between them. Germline assignment: CDR1 GTSNPN and CDR2 SVGIG (reference sequence). The CDR3 is 14 amino acids. The CDR3 nucleotides read TGTGCCTGGAGTAAGGGGGGGGAGGCAGATACGCAGTATTTT. Translating it yields CAWSKGGEADTQYF.

The chain is built from TRBV5-5 and TRBJ1-1; D gene uncertain. Looked up from germline, CDR1 is SGHKS and CDR2 is YYEKEE (reference sequence). With 3 bases removed from V and 8 bases from J, the gap between germline ends came to 11 bases. This CDR3 contains 12 residues. The DNA of the CDR3 is TGTGCCAGCAGCTATGTCACGAGGGAAGCTTTCTTT. Translation: CASSYVTREAFF.

This chain uses TRBV24-1 with TRBJ2-1; tentatively, D is TRBD1 (6 bases). The CDR3 contains 16 residues. Trimming cost V 0 bases and J 5 bases, with 13 bases left between them. Germline V gene sequence: CDR1 KGHDR, CDR2 SFDVKD. The CDR3 reads CATSDLLGQGNNEQFF. Here the CDR3 DNA reads TGTGCCACCAGTGATTTGCTGGGGCAGGGGAACAATGAGCAGTTCTTC.

In its sample, this clone was seen once. V gene TRBV19 combines with J gene TRBJ2-7; TRBD1 agrees at 9 bases. Trimming removed 3 bases from V and 6 bases from J; junction bases left unmatched: 6. This CDR3 region has 14 residues. Germline V gives CDR1 LNHDA, CDR2 SQIVND (reference sequence). Here the CDR3 DNA reads TGTGCCAGTAGTATTAACAGGGGGCCCTTCGAGCAGTACTTC. It is translated as CASSINRGPFEQYF.

CDR3: CATTGTGSNEQFF. For the CDR3, the DNA is TGTGCCACCACCGGGACAGGGTCAAATGAGCAGTTCTTC. The V gene is TRBV24-1, the J gene TRBJ2-1, with 9 positions matching TRBD1. V gave up 8 bases and J gave up 7 bases; unmatched junction bases: 5. Germline V gene data show CDR1 as KGHDR and CDR2 as SFDVKD. This CDR3 has 13 residues.

This chain links TRBV5-1 with TRBJ1-5; D is unclear. Germline V lookup: CDR1 SGHRS, CDR2 YFSETQ. The CDR3 runs to 13 residues. Between the trimmed V and J ends, which lost 0 bases and 3 bases, there was a span of 4 bases. The DNA for the CDR3 is TGCGCCAGCAGCTTGGGTTACAATCAGCCCCAGCATTTT. Protein sequence: CASSLGYNQPQHF.

V gene TRBV5-1 combines with J gene TRBJ2-5; 13 bases fit TRBD2. Germline assignment: CDR1 SGHRS and CDR2 YFSETQ. The length of the CDR3 is 15 residues. With V trimmed by 7 bases and J by 1 base, 4 bases remained unmatched. The CDR3 loop reads CASRRTSGSQETQYF. In DNA, the CDR3 is TGCGCCAGCCGTCGGACTAGCGGGAGCCAAGAGACCCAGTACTTC.

This chain links TRBV28 with TRBJ2-1; 10 nucleotides agree with TRBD2. Trimming removed 6 bases from V and 8 bases from J; junction bases left unmatched: 19. Germline V gives CDR1 MDHEN, CDR2 SYDVKM. The CDR3 sequence is 18 residues long. CDR3 protein: CASSSGRGPASGSYEQFF. The CDR3, as DNA: TGTGCCAGCAGCTCTGGCAGGGGGCCGGCTAGCGGGAGCTATGAGCAGTTCTTC.

This clone was picked up a small number of times. The rearrangement joins TRBV19 to TRBJ1-3; D is uncertain. CDR3 length equals 16 residues. The V gene's germline CDR1 is LNHDA and CDR2 SQIVND (reference sequence). V lost 6 bases to trimming and J lost 2 bases, with 17 bases between them. CDR3 DNA: TGTGCCAGTAGGGAAAGAAGACGCGGGGCTGGAAACACCATATATTTT. Translating gives CASRERRRGAGNTIYF.

This chain uses TRBV12-2 with TRBJ1-3; the table calls TRBD1, which could not be checked here. TRBV12-2 is annotated as a pseudogene. The CDR3 sequence is 18 residues long. CDR3 sequence reads: CASRLASGCPAVGNTIYF. Here the CDR3 DNA reads TGTGCAAGTCGCTTAGCGTCAGGGTGTCCCGCAGTTGGAAACACCATATATTTT.

The J gene is TRBJ1-5, the V gene TRBV7-8; D is unclear. V was clipped by 1 base and J by 11 bases, with 15 bases between them. There are 14 residues in the CDR3. Germline assignment: CDR1 SGHVS and CDR2 FQNEAQ. CDR3 region: CASSLGRPPSTQHF. As DNA, the CDR3 is TGTGCCAGCAGCTTAGGCAGGCCTCCCTCGACCCAGCATTTT.

The chain couples TRBV6-5 to TRBJ2-1, with 7 bases identical to TRBD1. This CDR3 has 15 residues. V was pared by 4 bases and J by 0 bases, with 3 bases of the junction left unmatched. In germline, CDR1 is MNHEY, CDR2 SVGAGI. The CDR3 region has the DNA TGTGCCAGCAGTTCGGACAGGCCCTCCTACAATGAGCAGTTCTTC. Its translation is CASSSDRPSYNEQFF.

The chain links TRBV6-2 or TRBV6-3 to TRBJ2-3, with a tentative D call TRBD2 (7 bases). V shed 2 bases and J shed 0 bases, with 27 bases lying between them. CDR3 size: 21 residues. The V gene's germline CDR1 is MNHEY and CDR2 SVGEGT. The CDR3 DNA is TGTGCCAGCAGTTACAACCCGAAGGGGGGGGCAGCGCGTGCTAGCACAGATACGCAGTATTTT. Protein product: CASSYNPKGGAARASTDTQYF.

The V gene is TRBV7-9, the J gene TRBJ1-2; D is ambiguous. V shed 5 bases and J shed 7 bases, with 11 bases lying between them. The germline CDR1 and CDR2 sequences are SEHNR and FQNEAQ (reference sequence). The CDR3 has 12 residues. The CDR3 protein is CASSPQTGGYTF. CDR3 coding DNA: TGTGCCAGCAGCCCCCAGACGGGTGGCTACACCTTC.

The gene calls are TRBV18 and TRBJ2-2; D gene unclear. CDR3 length: 14 residues. Germline CDR1 KGHSH, CDR2 LQKENI. Between the trimmed V and J ends, which lost 1 base and 3 bases, there was a span of 6 bases. The CDR3 sequence is CASSPRSDTGELFF. DNA of the CDR3: TGTGCCAGCTCACCACGGTCGGACACCGGGGAGCTGTTTTTT. Filled out from reference TRBV18 and TRBJ2-2, the complete variable domain reads NAGVMQNPRHLVRRRGQEARLRCSPMKGHSHVYWYRQLPEEGLKFMVYLQKENIIDESGMPKERFSAEFPKEGPSILRIQQVVRGDSAAYFCASSPRSDTGELFFGEGSRLTVL.

The V gene is TRBV10-3, the J gene TRBJ2-5, with D maybe TRBD1 (5 bases). The V gene's germline CDR1 is ENHRY and CDR2 SYGVKD. This CDR3 comprises 11 residues. V was clipped by 6 bases and J by 5 bases, with 7 bases between them. DNA of the CDR3: TGTGCCATCAGGGACAAGGAGACCCAGTACTTC. Encoded protein: CAIRDKETQYF.

This rearrangement joins TRBV29-1 to TRBJ2-2, with D perhaps TRBD1 (5 bases). This CDR3 comprises 16 residues. V lost 4 bases to trimming and J lost 6 bases, with 21 bases between them. Germline loops: CDR1 SQVTM, CDR2 ANQGSEA. This CDR3 is CSVGAGPGRDAGELFF. The CDR3 DNA reads as TGCAGCGTTGGGGCAGGGCCGGGCCGAGACGCCGGGGAGCTGTTTTTT.